These 9 T cell receptor beta chains were all obtained from the same sample, sequenced in a study of blood T cell repertoires in COVID-19. Only in-frame clones appear in the TCRdb table, and some are missing; sequencing was by immunoSEQ multiplex PCR. This table has around 200,000 clones, about nine tenths appearing once. The source material was peripheral blood. The receptors were sampled from a man in his forties with acute or convalescent COVID-19.

The V call is TRBV7-9, the J call TRBJ2-5, with D possibly TRBD2 on 5 matching bases. This CDR3 contains 14 residues. CDR1 is SEHNR and CDR2 is FQNEAQ in the germline V gene (reference sequence). Trimming left V 2 bases short and J 5 bases short, with 12 bases between. In DNA form, the CDR3 reads TGTGCCAGCAGCTTACCGGGGATGGGCGAGACCCAGTACTTC. This translates into CASSLPGMGETQYF.

The chain employs TRBV28 and TRBJ2-3, with D unclear. Trimming removed 7 bases at V and 2 bases at J, with 10 bases between. CDR3 size: 13 residues. Germline-derived CDR1 and CDR2 are MDHEN and SYDVKM. The CDR3 DNA reads as TGTGCCAGCATAGCTGATACCACAGATACGCAGTATTTT. Translation gives CASIADTTDTQYF.

This clone came up a few times. The J gene is TRBJ1-5, the V gene TRBV4-3; no clear D. Germline V gene lookup returns CDR1 LGHNA and CDR2 YSLEER. The CDR3 spans 13 residues. Trimming removed 3 bases at V and 4 bases at J, with 7 bases between. CDR3 region: CASSQSLNQPQHF. The DNA for the CDR3 is TGCGCCAGCAGCCAGAGTTTAAATCAGCCCCAGCATTTT.

This chain links TRBV7-9 with TRBJ2-7; TRBD1 agrees at 8 bases. Germline V gene sequence: CDR1 SEHNR, CDR2 FQNEAQ (reference sequence). Germline trimming cut 5 bases from V and 6 bases from J; bases unmatched to any gene: 12. This CDR3 region has 15 residues. The CDR3 sequence is CASSHIGQGGTEQYF. CDR3 nucleotides: TGTGCCAGCAGCCATATCGGACAGGGTGGCACCGAGCAGTACTTC. Full variable domain (missing parts from reference TRBV7-9 and TRBJ2-7): DTGVSQNPRHKITKRGQNVTFRCDPISEHNRLYWYRQTLGQGPEFLTYFQNEAQLEKSRLLSDRFSAERPKGSFSTLEIQRTEQGDSAMYLCASSHIGQGGTEQYFGPGTRLTVT.

The CDR3 bases are TGTGCCAGCAGCTTTGCAGGGTCCGAGCAGTACTTC. This encodes CASSFAGSEQYF. V and J are TRBV7-9 and TRBJ2-7, with D possibly TRBD1 on 5 matching bases. Germline lookup yields CDR1 SEHNR and CDR2 FQNEAQ (reference sequence). The CDR3 has 12 amino acids. Trimming shortened V by 3 bases and J by 6 bases, and 9 bases separated the two germline ends.

This sequence joins TRBV2 and TRBJ1-2; D possibly corresponds to TRBD1 (5 bases). V was trimmed by 8 bases and J by 3 bases, leaving 13 bases between them. Germline V gene data show CDR1 as SNHLY and CDR2 as FYNNEI. This CDR3 has 13 amino acids. This chain's CDR3 is CASGQNVDYGYTF. CDR3 nucleotides: TGTGCCAGCGGACAAAACGTCGACTATGGCTACACCTTC.

In this sample, this clone turned up once. The chain is built from TRBV7-6 and TRBJ2-4, with 7 bases matching TRBD1. Germline V gene sequence: CDR1 SGHVS, CDR2 FNYEAQ. The CDR3 spans 15 residues. The ends lost 5 bases at V and 9 bases at J; junction bases unmatched: 13. CDR3 DNA sequence: TGTGCCAGCAGCCCCGTAGGGGGCGAGCGGAGCATTCAGTACTTC. This translates into CASSPVGGERSIQYF.

J is TRBJ1-5 and V is TRBV15; D is unclear. Germline-derived CDR1 and CDR2 are LNHNV and YYDKDF (reference sequence). V was shortened by 0 bases and J by 6 bases, with 12 bases between the two germline ends. This CDR3 has 15 amino acids. The CDR3 DNA reads TGTGCCACCAGCAGAGATCTGGGGAGTAGTCAGCCCCAGCATTTT. It yields the protein CATSRDLGSSQPQHF.

The V and J genes are TRBV3-1 (or the pseudogene TRBV3-2) and TRBJ2-5; D call uncertain. Looked up from germline, CDR1 is LGHDT and CDR2 is YNNKEL (reference sequence). Between the trimmed V and J ends, which lost 0 bases and 5 bases, there was a span of 13 bases. This CDR3 spans 15 amino acids. The CDR3 DNA sequence: TGTGCCAGCAGCCAAGAGAGGCTAGTGTTGGAGACCCAGTACTTC. Encoded protein: CASSQERLVLETQYF.